This is a list of T cell receptor beta chains from one sample in a study of T cells in Graves' hyperthyroidism and ophthalmopathy. From the multiplex PCR reads, TCRdb called clonotypes with MiXCR, one entry per CDR3 protein. The sample lists around 400,000 distinct CDR3 sequences; around 15% were seen once. Sequenced material: blood. The receptors were sampled from a woman aged 55-69 years with Graves' ophthalmopathy. The CDR3 runs from the conserved cysteine through the conserved F or W. A D gene is named only where the DNA matches it firmly. Size tells how often a clone was seen (once, few, many) or the class of an expanded clone, and some rows leave it out.

d_gene,abundance,v_gene,j_gene,CDR3aa,CDR3nt
-,-,TRBV12-5,TRBJ2-4,CASGLGGLDIQYF,TGTGCTAGTGGTTTGGGGGGGTTGGACATTCAGTACTTC
TRBD2,many,TRBV9,TRBJ2-1,CASSGSGGSPYNEQFF,TGTGCCAGCAGCGGAAGCGGGGGGTCACCCTACAATGAGCAGTTCTTC
TRBD1,many,TRBV9,TRBJ2-7,CASSVDRGREQYF,TGTGCCAGCAGCGTAGATAGGGGGCGAGAGCAGTACTTC
-,few,TRBV24-1,TRBJ1-5,CATSRGNSNQPQHF,TGTGCCACCAGCCGGGGTAATAGCAATCAGCCCCAGCATTTT
-,many,TRBV27,TRBJ2-7,CASSFRGKGYEQYF,TGTGCCAGCAGTTTTAGGGGCAAAGGCTACGAGCAGTACTTC
-,-,TRBV29-1,TRBJ1-2,CSVEGNRFGYTF,TGCAGCGTTGAAGGGAACAGATTTGGCTACACCTTC
TRBD2,many,TRBV7-9,TRBJ2-3,CASIQAGGSTDTQYF,TGTGCCAGCATCCAAGCGGGAGGGAGCACAGATACGCAGTATTTT
-,many,TRBV27,TRBJ2-7,CASSPPPQGRHIEQYF,TGTGCCAGCAGTCCTCCGCCGCAGGGCCGCCACATCGAGCAGTACTTC
TRBD2,many,TRBV20-1,TRBJ2-5,CSASYSGGQETQYF,TGCAGTGCTAGTTATAGCGGGGGTCAAGAGACCCAGTACTTC
-,-,TRBV5-4,TRBJ1-4,CASSWGGPSTNEKLFF,TGTGCCAGCAGCTGGGGGGGACCCTCAACTAATGAAAAACTGTTTTTT
TRBD2,-,TRBV9,TRBJ2-5,CASSVGGLAGETQYF,TGTGCCAGCAGCGTAGGGGGACTAGCGGGAGAGACCCAGTACTTC
TRBD2,-,TRBV20-1,TRBJ2-1,CSARARSSGRHNEQFF,TGCAGTGCTAGAGCCCGGTCGAGCGGGAGACACAATGAGCAGTTCTTC
-,-,TRBV2,TRBJ2-1,CASIGLPGEQFF,TGTGCCAGCATTGGACTTCCGGGGGAGCAGTTCTTC
TRBD2,many,TRBV3-1,TRBJ2-5,CASSQVSSGKETQYF,TGTGCCAGCAGCCAAGTGTCTAGCGGGAAAGAGACCCAGTACTTC
-,few,TRBV9,TRBJ2-5,CASSVDGTQYF,TGTGCCAGCAGCGTAGATGGGACCCAGTACTTC
-,-,TRBV5-1,TRBJ1-4,CASSWTATNEKLFF,TGCGCCAGCAGCTGGACGGCAACTAATGAAAAACTGTTTTTT
TRBD1,-,TRBV20-1,TRBJ1-6,CSAKTGGRSYNSPLHF,TGCAGTGCTAAGACAGGGGGCAGGTCCTATAATTCACCCCTCCACTTT
-,few,TRBV15,TRBJ1-5,CATSGSQQPQHF,TGTGCCACCAGCGGTAGCCAACAGCCCCAGCATTTT
TRBD1,-,TRBV10-3,TRBJ1-1,CAISVLQGANTEAFF,TGTGCCATCAGCGTACTCCAGGGGGCAAACACTGAAGCTTTCTTT
TRBD1,many,TRBV7-6,TRBJ2-6,CASSRDGTGGLAGANVLTF,TGTGCCAGCAGTCGAGACGGGACAGGGGGGTTAGCTGGGGCCAACGTCCTGACTTTC
TRBD2,few,TRBV19,TRBJ2-7,CASRTSGGSYEQYF,TGTGCCAGTAGGACTAGCGGGGGCTCCTACGAGCAGTACTTC
-,many,TRBV27,TRBJ2-2,CASPEEGAAANTGELFF,TGTGCCAGCCCCGAGGAGGGGGCGGCGGCGAACACCGGGGAGCTGTTTTTT
-,many,TRBV27,TRBJ2-3,CASTQVAEFTDTQYF,TGTGCCAGCACCCAGGTGGCAGAATTCACAGATACGCAGTATTTT
TRBD2,-,TRBV5-1,TRBJ2-3,CASSLPGTSAPDTQYF,TGCGCCAGCAGCCTCCCCGGGACTAGCGCACCAGATACGCAGTATTTT